This TCR beta chain appears in the sequencing data of a study of T cell repertoires in ileal Crohn's disease. Regarding the study as a whole: Clonal expansions were more frequent in active smokers than non-smokers at surgery.

Using immunoSEQ multiplex PCR, the repertoire was profiled, and TCRdb retains in-frame clones only, with some absent. The sample consists of approximately 16,000 clones, over 70% of them appearing once. Notes on this clone: The antigen is unknown.

Time point of the sample: neoterminal ileum biopsy at postoperative endoscopy, about 6 months after surgery. Trimming took 1 base from V and 7 from J, leaving 12 bases between them. The CDR3 runs to 15 residues. CDR1 is SGDLS and CDR2 is YYNGEE in the germline V gene. The chain recombines TRBV9 with TRBJ1-6; no definite D call. Sequencing was done on a sample of ileal tissue. This TCR came from an adult with Crohn's disease. DNA for the CDR3: TGTGCCAGCAGCGTAAAGGAGGGTGCCAATTCACCCCTCCACTTT. Translated: CASSVKEGANSPLHF.